Shown below are 8 T cell receptor beta chains from a single sample sequenced in a study of tumor and adjacent non-tumor tissue in lung cancer. A modified ARM-PCR protocol with three rounds of nested PCR amplified TCRbeta. MiXCR, run by TCRdb on the multiplex PCR reads, gives a single entry per CDR3 protein. The table lists 85,000 to 130,000 distinct CDR3 sequences, roughly 60% of them singletons. No cell sorting was done before RNA was extracted from the tissue. The normal lung tissue was taken more than 3 cm from the tumor edge. Input material: distant non-tumor lung tissue. These receptors were taken from a man in his thirties or forties with non-small cell lung cancer.

The CDR3 region is CASSSRIHSYNSPLHF. The CDR3 region has the DNA TGTGCCAGCAGCAGCCGGATCCACTCCTATAATTCACCCCTCCACTTT. V gene TRBV14 combines with J gene TRBJ1-6; D unresolved. The germline V gene has CDR1 SGHDN and CDR2 FVKESK. V lost 5 bases and J lost 0, with 11 bases in between. CDR3 size: 16 residues.

Remarks on this clonotype: Germline and junction disagree at one end, which may indicate a read error. The chain is built from TRBV4-3 and TRBJ2-5, with D possibly being TRBD2 (5 bases). From germline, CDR1 is LGHNA and CDR2 YSLEER. The length of the CDR3 is 15 residues. In nucleotides, the CDR3 is TGCGCCAGCAGCCAAGAATTGGGGAGTGAAGAGACCCAATACTTC. The encoded protein is CASSQELGSEETQYF.

Worth noting for this clonotype: The CDR3 end shows no conserved phenylalanine or tryptophan, and so a read error is likely. The chain couples TRBV11-2 to TRBJ1-2; TRBD1 might be the D (5 bases). Germline V CDR1 and CDR2: SGHAT, FQNNGV. The CDR3 spans 13 residues. CDR3 nucleotide sequence: TGTGCCGGCAGCTTAACAGGAGTAAATGGCTACACCCTC. It yields the protein CAGSLTGVNGYTL.

This chain uses TRBV20-1 with TRBJ2-7, with TRBD2 identical over 8 bases. With V trimmed by 7 bases and J by 4 bases, 9 bases remained unmatched. This CDR3 spans 13 amino acids. Per the germline V gene, CDR1 is DFQATT and CDR2 is SNEGSKA (reference sequence). CDR3 in DNA: TGCAGTGTAGTCGGGAGGGCCGGATACGAGCAGTACTTC. This gives the protein CSVVGRAGYEQYF.

The chain couples TRBV11-2 to TRBJ1-1; a weak D match, TRBD1 (6 bases). The germline V gene has CDR1 SGHAT and CDR2 FQNNGV. This CDR3 has 17 amino acids. The germline V and J ends were trimmed by 5 bases and 14 bases, with 33 bases remaining between them. The CDR3 loop is CASSRRVGGWVDTVAFF. CDR3 bases: TGTGCCAGCAGCCGCAGAGTTGGGGGCTGGGTGGACACTGTAGCCTTCTTT.

Points on this clonotype: One junction end does not reproduce the germline sequence, and a read error may be involved. This sequence joins TRBV28 and TRBJ2-1, with D perhaps matching TRBD2 (6 bases). The CDR3 contains 18 residues. The V gene's germline CDR1 is MDHEN and CDR2 SYDVKM. The DNA for the CDR3 is TGTGCCAGTAGTTCCCCCGTAGCGGAGAAGAACTCCTACAATGAGCAGTTCTTC. This gives the protein CASSSPVAEKNSYNEQFF.

As regards this clonotype: The junction does not match germline at one end; this may be a read error. The chain recombines TRBV6-6 with TRBJ2-1; weak D call: TRBD1 (6 bases). Germline V CDR1 and CDR2: MNHNY, SVGAGI (reference sequence). This CDR3 has 14 residues. CDR3 sequence (DNA): TGTGCCAGGAGAGTCAAGGGGGTTGACAATGGGCAGTTCTTC. Residues: CARRVKGVDNGQFF.

This clonotype was found once. One end of the junction varies from germline; a read error may be responsible. The chain combines TRBV12-3 or TRBV12-4 with TRBJ1-6, with unresolved D. The CDR3 loop spans 14 amino acids. The CDR3 region is CASSLGEAYSLLHF. DNA of the CDR3: TGTGCCAGCAGTTTAGGGGAGGCGTACTCACTCCTCCACTTC.